Listed below are T cell receptor beta chains from one sample, sequenced in a study of beta chain features in type 1 diabetes. TCRdb's copy holds only in-frame clones and misses some; the assay was immunoSEQ multiplex PCR. The data hold about 700,000 clones, with 10% to 15% observed a single time. The sequenced sample was naive CD4+ T cells from blood. These TCRs come from a man younger than 35 with type 1 diabetes. The CDR3 runs from the conserved cysteine through the conserved F or W. Fields, in order: J gene, D gene, V gene, CDR3 protein. D genes are given only for firm matches.

>TRBJ2-3|.|TRBV5-4
CASSGPGESTDTQYF
>TRBJ1-2|TRBD1|TRBV7-9
CASSGWDRSLYGYTF
>TRBJ2-6|.|TRBV6-4
CASSEGTNVLTF
>TRBJ1-2|.|TRBV6-6
CASTPRGDTGGYGYTF
>TRBJ2-7|.|TRBV6-1
CASSPTLSSYEQYF
>TRBJ2-7|TRBD1|TRBV30
CACHRGLEQYF
>TRBJ2-2|.|TRBV6-5
CARGRAPQNTGELFF
>TRBJ2-5|TRBD1|TRBV7-3
CASSQQTGARETQYF
>TRBJ1-5|.|TRBV2
CASGGQGLAQPQHF
>TRBJ1-5|.|TRBV7-9
CASSSVNSNQPQHF
>TRBJ2-1|.|TRBV6-6
CASSSERSSYNEQFF
>TRBJ1-2|.|TRBV28
CASSPANYGYTF
>TRBJ1-1|.|TRBV28
CASIRFLSGNTEAFF
>TRBJ2-1|TRBD1|TRBV6-5
CASSPGDSSYNEQFF
>TRBJ1-4|.|TRBV6-5
CASSRERYQNEKLFF
>TRBJ1-3|.|TRBV5-1
CASSPANSGNTIYF
>TRBJ2-1|.|TRBV4-1
CASSDRRYNEQFF
>TRBJ2-5|.|TRBV12-5
CAPWDVQETQYF
>TRBJ2-2|.|TRBV30
CALGRGVGNTGELFF
>TRBJ2-3|.|TRBV5-4
CASSLGGDAADTQYF
>TRBJ2-1|TRBD2|TRBV7-2
CASSLAGVGDNEQFF
>TRBJ1-5|.|TRBV18
CASSPGEGTNQPQHF
>TRBJ2-7|TRBD2|TRBV30
CAWSPTSVSYEQYF